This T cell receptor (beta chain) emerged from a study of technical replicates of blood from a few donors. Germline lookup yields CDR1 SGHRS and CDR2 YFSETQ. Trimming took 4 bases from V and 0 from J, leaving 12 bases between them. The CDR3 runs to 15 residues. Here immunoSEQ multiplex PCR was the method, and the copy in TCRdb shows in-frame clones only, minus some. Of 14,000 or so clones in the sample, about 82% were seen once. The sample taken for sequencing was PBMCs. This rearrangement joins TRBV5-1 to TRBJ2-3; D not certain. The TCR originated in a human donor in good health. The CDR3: CASSLTIASTDTQYF. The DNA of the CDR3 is TGCGCCAGCAGCCTAACAATAGCAAGCACAGATACGCAGTATTTT.